This T cell receptor beta chain was sequenced in a study of blood T cell repertoires in COVID-19. Study summary: Sites in the United States, Italy and Spain provided acute and convalescent COVID-19 samples. The cDNA or gDNA used as material had been derived from T cells, B-cell-depleted T cells, or PBMCs.

A Seattle source enrolled patients during active infection and followed them longitudinally. In the authors' workflow: Counts of nucleated cells, estimated from reference gene primer amplification, were obtained. Repertoires were generated with immunoSEQ multiplex PCR, while TCRdb's copy carries only in-frame clones and drops some. That table furnishes V, J and clone size, whereas the DNA furnished D and trimming. The data contain some 220,000 clones, 80% to 95% of them seen just once; the ten biggest clones take up roughly 0.8%. Unmatched junction bases numbered 11, after V lost 4 bases and J lost 7 bases. Germline V gene lookup returns CDR1 SGHAT and CDR2 FQNNGV. The CDR3 consists of 16 residues.

The chain recombines TRBV11-2 with TRBJ2-1; TRBD2 matches at 9 bases. The sample comprised peripheral blood. The TCR was taken from a man under 40 with COVID-19, enrolled during active disease. CDR3 nucleotides: TGTGCCAGCAGCTCTACTCCGGGACTAGCTGTAAATGAGCAGTTCTTC. As protein: CASSSTPGLAVNEQFF.